The 26 T cell receptor beta chains below come from one sample, sequenced in a study of post-analysis software for immune sequencing data. The study's findings and limits: TRBV5-6, TRBV5-1 and TRBV20-1 were among 4 or 5 TRBV segments more frequent in patients than controls.

Their specific antigens are unknown. Carried by the TCR beta cDNA libraries were unique molecular identifiers. TCRdb re-called the PCR reads through MiXCR, storing one row per CDR3 protein. The sample yields about 500,000 distinct CDR3 sequences, around 40% seen once. Material: blood. The receptor set was obtained from a girl aged 10-17 years with multiple sclerosis.

This clonotype was recorded a few times. This chain links TRBV16 with TRBJ2-7; D is unresolved. The CDR3 totals 14 residues. Trimming cost V 2 bases and J 2 bases, with 10 bases left between them. Per the germline V gene, CDR1 is KGHSY and CDR2 is FQNENV. This CDR3 reads CASSQHLSPYEQYF. Written as DNA, the CDR3 is TGTGCCAGCAGCCAACACCTCTCCCCCTACGAGCAGTACTTC.

The J gene is TRBJ1-5, the V gene TRBV5-1; D might be TRBD1 (5 bases). Trimming took off 4 bases at V and 2 bases at J, with 16 bases between the two ends. This CDR3 is 16 amino acids long. In germline, CDR1 is SGHRS, CDR2 YFSETQ. The CDR3 nucleotides read TGCGCCAGCAGCGCGGGAGGGGTAGGGGGCAATCAGCCCCAGCATTTT. The encoded protein is CASSAGGVGGNQPQHF.

With regard to this clonotype: At one of its ends the junction is not consistent with the germline gene, which may arise from a read error. The rearrangement links TRBV5-1 to TRBJ2-3; D may be TRBD1 (5 bases). Germline CDR1 SGHRS, CDR2 YFSETQ. The CDR3 extends over 13 amino acids. CDR3 amino acids: CTSTKGDTDTQYF. The CDR3 DNA follows: TGCACCAGCACTAAAGGGGATACAGATACGCAGTATTTT.

This clonotype has only a few counts. The chain joins TRBV7-8 to TRBJ2-3; possibly TRBD2 for D (6 bases). This CDR3 contains 16 residues. V was clipped by 3 bases and J by 2 bases, with 15 bases between them. Germline loops: CDR1 SGHVS, CDR2 FQNEAQ. CDR3 in amino acids: CASSLVWGGDTDTQYF. The DNA for the CDR3 is TGTGCCAGCAGCTTGGTTTGGGGAGGCGACACAGATACGCAGTATTTT. The whole variable domain, remainder taken from reference TRBV7-8 and TRBJ2-3, is GAGVSQSPRYKVAKRGQDVALRCDPISGHVSLFWYQQALGQGPEFLTYFQNEAQLDKSGLPSDRFFAERPEGSVSTLKIQRTQQEDSAVYLCASSLVWGGDTDTQYFGPGTRLTVL.

The sample holds one count of this clonotype. V and J are TRBV2 and TRBJ2-7; D uncertain. V dropped 7 bases and J dropped 0 bases, with 10 bases sitting between them. CDR3 length: 13 amino acids. Germline V gene data show CDR1 as SNHLY and CDR2 as FYNNEI. CDR3: CASTEADSYEQYF. The CDR3 region has the DNA TGTGCCAGCACTGAGGCAGACTCCTACGAGCAGTACTTC.

This clonotype has a count of ten or more. V is TRBV12-3 or TRBV12-4 and J is TRBJ1-2, with 7 bases aligning to TRBD1. J gave up 4 bases and V 6 bases, and 2 bases lay outside the gene matches. This CDR3 contains 12 residues. CDR3 protein: CASRRQGYGYTF. DNA for the CDR3: TGTGCCAGCAGACGACAGGGCTATGGCTACACCTTC.

This clonotype appeared a few times. This chain connects TRBV6-1 to TRBJ1-1; 8 bases are shared with TRBD1. There are 15 residues in the CDR3. Losses at the gene ends were 4 bases for V and 4 bases for J; bases not matched to a gene: 8. Germline values: CDR1 MNHNS, CDR2 SASEGT. CDR3 protein: CASSGPTGVLTEAFF. DNA of the CDR3: TGTGCCAGCAGTGGTCCGACAGGGGTCCTCACTGAAGCTTTCTTT.

Turning to this clonotype: This clone may be a read error of a much larger clone one base away. V gene TRBV5-1 combines with J gene TRBJ2-1; D ambiguous. The CDR3 has 11 residues. Trimming took off 7 bases at V and 8 bases at J, with 10 bases between the two ends. Germline CDR1 SGHRS, CDR2 YFSETQ. The CDR3 nucleotides read TGCGCCAGCTCTAACTTCGATGAGCAGTTCTTC. It yields the protein CASSNFDEQFF.

This clonotype has only a few counts. The chain couples TRBV7-9 to TRBJ2-3; TRBD2 agrees at 14 bases. CDR1 is SEHNR and CDR2 is FQNEAQ in the germline V gene (reference sequence). CDR3 length: 18 residues. V lost 6 bases and J lost 2; bases outside the gene matches: 10. The CDR3 protein is CASRATSGRAVPTDTQYF. In DNA, the CDR3 is TGTGCCAGCAGAGCGACTAGCGGGAGGGCCGTCCCCACAGATACGCAGTATTTT. The whole variable domain, remainder taken from reference TRBV7-9 and TRBJ2-3, is DTGVSQNPRHKITKRGQNVTFRCDPISEHNRLYWYRQTLGQGPEFLTYFQNEAQLEKSRLLSDRFSAERPKGSFSTLEIQRTEQGDSAMYLCASRATSGRAVPTDTQYFGPGTRLTVL.

The chain links TRBV20-1 to TRBJ1-5; D is unclear. The V end was cut by 0 bases, the J end by 2 bases, with 11 bases between. This CDR3 is 15 amino acids long. Germline-derived CDR1 and CDR2 are DFQATT and SNEGSKA (reference sequence). The CDR3 nucleotides are TGCAGTGCTAGAGATCGGGGTCGGGGCAATCAGCCCCAGCATTTT. Translation gives CSARDRGRGNQPQHF.

The chain is built from TRBV29-1 and TRBJ2-7; TRBD2 matches at 7 bases. The CDR3 is 16 residues long. Germline loops: CDR1 SQVTM, CDR2 ANQGSEA. The trim removed 4 bases at V and 3 bases at J, leaving 15 bases unmatched. CDR3 in DNA: TGCAGCGTTGGGGGGATGTTGCGGGGGTGGGGCTACGAGCAGTACTTC. This translates into CSVGGMLRGWGYEQYF.

CDR3 coding DNA: TGTGCCAGCAGCCTGAGCGGGATCCCCACAGATACGCAGTATTTT. Residues: CASSLSGIPTDTQYF. The chain links TRBV7-9 to TRBJ2-3, with 7 bases identical to TRBD2. The CDR3 covers 15 residues. Germline trimming cut 5 bases from V and 2 bases from J; bases unmatched to any gene: 7. CDR1 SEHNR and CDR2 FQNEAQ come from the germline V gene (reference sequence).

The chain couples TRBV24-1 to TRBJ2-6; D remains ambiguous. CDR1 KGHDR and CDR2 SFDVKD come from the germline V gene. This CDR3 region has 15 residues. Trimming removed 1 base from V and 4 bases from J, with 7 bases in between. CDR3 region: CATSDFGVGANVLTF. The CDR3 coding sequence is TGTGCCACCAGTGATTTTGGGGTAGGGGCCAACGTCCTGACTTTC.

The chain links TRBV10-3 to TRBJ2-7; TRBD1 agrees at 7 bases. This CDR3 spans 14 amino acids. V trimming: 10 bases; J trimming: 6 bases; junction bases outside the gene matches: 15. Germline V lookup: CDR1 ENHRY, CDR2 SYGVKD. This CDR3 is CASDTGTAVFEQYF. CDR3 nucleotide sequence: TGTGCCAGCGATACCGGGACAGCAGTGTTCGAGCAGTACTTC.

This clonotype has only one observation. The chain employs TRBV14 and TRBJ1-4; D remains ambiguous. The CDR3 length is 14 residues. Trimming shortened V by 1 base and J by 7 bases, and 10 bases separated the two germline ends. Germline-derived CDR1 and CDR2 are SGHDN and FVKESK. In nucleotides, the CDR3 is TGTGCCAGCAGCCAAGGGTTGGGAGGTGAAAAACTGTTTTTT. Its translation is CASSQGLGGEKLFF.

The rearrangement links TRBV7-9 to TRBJ2-7, with D possibly TRBD1 on 5 matching bases. Trimming shortened V by 6 bases and J by 0 bases, and 12 bases separated the two germline ends. The CDR3 loop spans 14 amino acids. Germline lookup yields CDR1 SEHNR and CDR2 FQNEAQ (reference sequence). For the CDR3, the DNA is TGTGCCAGCAGGGCCCTAGGGGACTCCTACGAGCAGTACTTC. Translation: CASRALGDSYEQYF.

This clonotype turned up a few times. This chain uses TRBV20-1 with TRBJ2-7, with 10 bases identical to TRBD1. The CDR3 totals 13 residues. Per the germline V gene, CDR1 is DFQATT and CDR2 is SNEGSKA (reference sequence). The J segment lost 7 bases and the V segment lost 6 bases, leaving 9 bases of the junction unmatched. CDR3 nucleotide sequence: TGCAGTGCCGACCGGGACAGGGGTTCGGAGCAGTACTTC. This encodes CSADRDRGSEQYF.

V is TRBV3-1 and J is TRBJ2-7; 14 nucleotides align to TRBD2. The end of the DNA aligns better with TRBJ2-5, so the J call may be wrong. There are 17 residues in the CDR3. Germline V CDR1 and CDR2: LGHDT, YNNKEL (reference sequence). CDR3 residues: CASSQAGLAGGGETQYF. The CDR3 DNA sequence: TGTGCCAGCAGCCAAGCCGGACTAGCGGGAGGAGGAGAGACCCAGTACTTC.

The V and J genes are TRBV7-8 and TRBJ1-2; D is perhaps TRBD1 (5 bases). The germline gives CDR1 SGHVS, CDR2 FQNEAQ. This CDR3 comprises 15 residues. V was clipped by 0 bases and J by 4 bases, with 12 bases between them. The CDR3 DNA sequence: TGTGCCAGCAGCTTAGCGGGGCAGGACGTCTATGGCTACACCTTC. This codes for CASSLAGQDVYGYTF.

The chain combines TRBV28 with TRBJ2-1, with a possible D match to TRBD2 (6 bases). The V gene's germline CDR1 is MDHEN and CDR2 SYDVKM. This CDR3 has 15 amino acids. Trimming removed 5 bases at V and 5 bases at J, with 16 bases between. The CDR3 region is CASSQTSPNNNEQFF. The CDR3 DNA sequence: TGTGCCAGCAGTCAAACTAGCCCTAACAACAATGAGCAGTTCTTC.

The CDR3 region is CSVAGRDGQGANYNEQYF. The CDR3 nucleotides read TGCAGCGTTGCCGGACGGGATGGACAGGGGGCCAATTACAATGAGCAGTACTTC. The gene calls are TRBV29-1 and TRBJ2-4; TRBD1 agrees at 11 bases. This CDR3 contains 18 residues. Germline V gene lookup returns CDR1 SQVTM and CDR2 ANQGSEA. With 4 bases clipped from V and 13 bases from J, the junction kept 24 bases outside the gene matches.

This clonotype is a singleton in its sample. V gene TRBV20-1 combines with J gene TRBJ2-1; 10 bases agree with TRBD2. In germline, CDR1 is DFQATT, CDR2 SNEGSKA (reference sequence). The CDR3 consists of 24 residues. V trimming: 0 bases; J trimming: 4 bases; junction bases outside the gene matches: 30. CDR3 in DNA: TGCAGTGCTAGAGATAGCATTGGAGGCGATAAGCGGGAGGGCCATAATGAAGAATACAATGAGCAGTTCTTC. Translation: CSARDSIGGDKREGHNEEYNEQFF.

The chain uses TRBV20-1 and TRBJ2-1, with 9 bases matching TRBD2. CDR1 is DFQATT and CDR2 is SNEGSKA in the germline V gene (reference sequence). The ends lost 1 base at V and 4 bases at J; junction bases unmatched: 8. CDR3 length: 16 residues. CDR3 nucleotides: TGCAGTGCTAGAGTCGTGACTAGCGGTTTTTACAATGAGCAGTTCTTC. This gives the protein CSARVVTSGFYNEQFF.

The V gene is TRBV20-1, the J gene TRBJ1-4; the D is unclear. The CDR3 is 12 residues long. V was shortened by 3 bases and J by 4 bases, with 6 bases between the two germline ends. Germline-derived CDR1 and CDR2 are DFQATT and SNEGSKA (reference sequence). DNA for the CDR3: TGCAGTGCTAGTCCCCGTAATGAAAAACTGTTTTTT. This gives the protein CSASPRNEKLFF.

There are a few counts of this clonotype. The chain carries TRBV5-1 and TRBJ2-1, with D hard to call. CDR3 length: 15 amino acids. CDR1 SGHRS and CDR2 YFSETQ come from the germline V gene. Trimming took 4 bases from V and 0 from J, leaving 11 bases between them. CDR3 amino acids: CASSPTTSSYNEQFF. The DNA for the CDR3 is TGCGCCAGCAGCCCGACGACAAGCTCCTACAATGAGCAGTTCTTC. The whole variable domain, filled in from reference TRBV5-1 and TRBJ2-1, reads KAGVTQTPRYLIKTRGQQVTLSCSPISGHRSVSWYQQTPGQGLQFLFEYFSETQRNKGNFPGRFSGRQFSNSRSEMNVSTLELGDSALYLCASSPTTSSYNEQFFGPGTRLTVL.

This clonotype was observed a few times. The chain uses TRBV6-5 and TRBJ1-2, with D perhaps TRBD1 (5 bases). The CDR3 is made up of 14 amino acids. The germline gives CDR1 MNHEY, CDR2 SVGAGI. Trimming shortened V by 2 bases and J by 0 bases, and 7 bases separated the two germline ends. In DNA, the CDR3 is TGTGCCAGCAGTTACGACAGTTCTAACTATGGCTACACCTTC. Translation gives CASSYDSSNYGYTF.